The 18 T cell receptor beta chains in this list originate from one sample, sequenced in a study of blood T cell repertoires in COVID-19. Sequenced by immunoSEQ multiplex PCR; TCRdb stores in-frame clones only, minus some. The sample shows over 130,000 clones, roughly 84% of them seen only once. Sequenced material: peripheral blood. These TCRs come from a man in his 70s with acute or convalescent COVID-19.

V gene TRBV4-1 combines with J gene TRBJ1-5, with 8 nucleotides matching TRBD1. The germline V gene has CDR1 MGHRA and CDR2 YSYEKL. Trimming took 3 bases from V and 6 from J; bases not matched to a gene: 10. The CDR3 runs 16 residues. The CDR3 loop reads CASSQTGAQGIQPQHF. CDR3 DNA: TGCGCCAGCAGCCAGACAGGGGCGCAGGGTATTCAGCCCCAGCATTTT.

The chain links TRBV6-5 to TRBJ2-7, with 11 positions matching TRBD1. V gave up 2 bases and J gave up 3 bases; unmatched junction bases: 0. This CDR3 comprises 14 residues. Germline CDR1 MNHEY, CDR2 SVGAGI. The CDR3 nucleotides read TGTGCCAGCAGTTACGGGACAGGGGGCTACGAGCAGTACTTC. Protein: CASSYGTGGYEQYF.

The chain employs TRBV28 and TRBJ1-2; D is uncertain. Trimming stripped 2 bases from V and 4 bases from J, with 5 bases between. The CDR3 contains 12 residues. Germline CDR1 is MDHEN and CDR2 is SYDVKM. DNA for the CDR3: TGTGCCAGCAGTTTACCTATCTATGGCTACACCTTC. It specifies CASSLPIYGYTF.

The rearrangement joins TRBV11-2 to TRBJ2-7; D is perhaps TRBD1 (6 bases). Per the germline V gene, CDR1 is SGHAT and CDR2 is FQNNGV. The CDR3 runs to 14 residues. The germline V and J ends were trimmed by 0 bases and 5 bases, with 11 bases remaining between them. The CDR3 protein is CASSLEGAGDEQYF. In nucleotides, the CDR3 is TGTGCCAGCAGCTTAGAGGGGGCTGGTGACGAGCAGTACTTC.

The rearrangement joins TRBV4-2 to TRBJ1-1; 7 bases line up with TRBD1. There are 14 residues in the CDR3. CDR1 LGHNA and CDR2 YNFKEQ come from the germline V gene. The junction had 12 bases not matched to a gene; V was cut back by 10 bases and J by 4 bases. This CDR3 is CATQGEGASTEAFF. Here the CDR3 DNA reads TGTGCCACCCAAGGCGAGGGGGCAAGCACTGAAGCTTTCTTT.

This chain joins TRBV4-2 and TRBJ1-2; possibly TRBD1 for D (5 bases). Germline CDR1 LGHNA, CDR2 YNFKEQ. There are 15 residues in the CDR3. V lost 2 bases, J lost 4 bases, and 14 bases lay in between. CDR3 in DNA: TGTGCCAGCAGCCAATCTGGAGGGACGTCCTATGGCTACACCTTC. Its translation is CASSQSGGTSYGYTF.

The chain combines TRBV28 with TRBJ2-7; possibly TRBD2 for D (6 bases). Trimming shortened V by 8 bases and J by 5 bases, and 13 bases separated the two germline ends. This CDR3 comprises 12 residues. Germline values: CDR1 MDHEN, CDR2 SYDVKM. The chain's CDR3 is CASGGNTHEQYF. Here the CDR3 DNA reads TGTGCCAGCGGGGGGAACACCCACGAGCAGTACTTC.

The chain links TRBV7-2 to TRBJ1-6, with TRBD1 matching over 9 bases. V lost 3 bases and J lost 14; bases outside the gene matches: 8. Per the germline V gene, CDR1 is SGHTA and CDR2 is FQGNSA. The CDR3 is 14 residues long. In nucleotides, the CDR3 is TGTGCCAGCAGCTTCGGACAGGGGCCTCTTGCCCTCCACTTT. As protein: CASSFGQGPLALHF. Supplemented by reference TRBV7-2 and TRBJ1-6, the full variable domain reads GAGVSQSPSNKVTEKGKDVELRCDPISGHTALYWYRQSLGQGLEFLIYFQGNSAPDKSGLPSDRFSAERTGGSVSTLTIQRTQQEDSAVYLCASSFGQGPLALHFGNGTRLTVT.

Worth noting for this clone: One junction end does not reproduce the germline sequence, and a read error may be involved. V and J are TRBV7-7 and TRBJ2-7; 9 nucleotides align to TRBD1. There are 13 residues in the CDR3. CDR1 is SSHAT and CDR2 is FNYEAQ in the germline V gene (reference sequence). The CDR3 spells CASSLNRGREQYF. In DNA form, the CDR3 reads TGTGCTAGCAGCTTAAACAGGGGGCGCGAGCAGTACTTC.

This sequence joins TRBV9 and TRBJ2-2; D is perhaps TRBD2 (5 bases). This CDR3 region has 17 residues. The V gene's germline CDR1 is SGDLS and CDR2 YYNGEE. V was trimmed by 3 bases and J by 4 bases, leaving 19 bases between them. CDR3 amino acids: CASSALDRDRLTGELFF. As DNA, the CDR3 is TGTGCCAGCAGCGCACTAGACCGGGATCGCCTCACCGGGGAGCTGTTTTTT.

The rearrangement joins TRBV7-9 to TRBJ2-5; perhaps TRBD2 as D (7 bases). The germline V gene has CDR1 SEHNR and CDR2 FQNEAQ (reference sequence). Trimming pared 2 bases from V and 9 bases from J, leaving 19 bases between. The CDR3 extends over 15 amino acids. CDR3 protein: CASSLRGGAMMAQYF. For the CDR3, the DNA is TGTGCCAGCAGCTTACGAGGGGGGGCCATGATGGCCCAGTACTTC.

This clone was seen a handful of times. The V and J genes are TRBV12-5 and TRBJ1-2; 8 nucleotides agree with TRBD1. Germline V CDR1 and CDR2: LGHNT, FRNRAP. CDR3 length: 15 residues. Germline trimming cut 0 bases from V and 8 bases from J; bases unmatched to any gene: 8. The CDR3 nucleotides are TGTGCTAGTGGTTTGGTTATAACAGGGGGGAAGGGCTACACCTTC. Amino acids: CASGLVITGGKGYTF.

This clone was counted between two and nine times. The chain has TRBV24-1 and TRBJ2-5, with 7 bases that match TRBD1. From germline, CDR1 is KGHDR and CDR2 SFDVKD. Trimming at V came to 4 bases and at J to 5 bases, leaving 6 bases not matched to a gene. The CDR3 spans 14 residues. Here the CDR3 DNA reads TGTGCCACCAGTGAGGCCAGCAGGGGGGAGACCCAGTACTTC. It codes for CATSEASRGETQYF.

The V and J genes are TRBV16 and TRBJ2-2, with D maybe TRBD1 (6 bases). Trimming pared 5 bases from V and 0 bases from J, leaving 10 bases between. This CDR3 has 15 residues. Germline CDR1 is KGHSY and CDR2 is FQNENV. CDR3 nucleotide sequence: TGTGCCAGCAGCACGACAGGAGCGAACACCGGGGAGCTGTTTTTT. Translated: CASSTTGANTGELFF.

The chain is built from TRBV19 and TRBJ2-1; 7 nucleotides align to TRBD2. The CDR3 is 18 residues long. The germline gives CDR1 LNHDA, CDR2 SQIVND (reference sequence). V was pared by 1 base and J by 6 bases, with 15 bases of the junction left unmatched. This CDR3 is CASSIARSRGGPFNEQFF. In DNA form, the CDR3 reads TGTGCCAGTAGTATAGCCAGAAGTAGGGGAGGGCCTTTCAATGAGCAGTTCTTC.

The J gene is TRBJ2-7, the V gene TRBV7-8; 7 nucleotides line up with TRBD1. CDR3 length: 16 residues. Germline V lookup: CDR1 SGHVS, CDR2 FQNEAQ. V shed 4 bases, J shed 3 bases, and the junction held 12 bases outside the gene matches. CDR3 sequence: CASSYATGESGYEQYF. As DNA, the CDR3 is TGTGCCAGCAGCTATGCTACAGGGGAAAGCGGCTACGAGCAGTACTTC.

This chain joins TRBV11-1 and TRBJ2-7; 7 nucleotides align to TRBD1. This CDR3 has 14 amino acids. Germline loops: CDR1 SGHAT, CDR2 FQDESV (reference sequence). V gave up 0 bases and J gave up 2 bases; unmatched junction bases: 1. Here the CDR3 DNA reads TGTGCCAGCAGCTTAGCAGGGGGCGCCTACGAGCAGTACTTC. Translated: CASSLAGGAYEQYF.

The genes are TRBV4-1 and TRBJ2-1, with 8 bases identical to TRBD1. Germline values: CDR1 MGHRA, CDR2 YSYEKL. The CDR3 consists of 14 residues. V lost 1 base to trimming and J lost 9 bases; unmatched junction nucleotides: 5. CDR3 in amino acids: CASSQVSGGSEQFF. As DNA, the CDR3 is TGCGCCAGCAGCCAAGTATCAGGGGGCAGTGAGCAGTTCTTC.